This T cell receptor beta chain came from a study of shared clonotypes between healthy human individuals. About this clone itself: Its specificity is not known. A much larger clone lies a single base off, so this may be a read error.

CDR3 length equals 14 residues. Looked up from germline, CDR1 is SGHNT and CDR2 is YYREEE (reference sequence). V dropped 4 bases and J dropped 0 bases, with 9 bases sitting between them. Libraries were prepared by immunoSEQ multiplex PCR; TCRdb keeps only in-frame clonotypes and omits some of them. The sample contains about 480,000 clones, less than 85% of which appear only once. Study observations and caveats: Only a few donors were included, so the genetic and exposure-history diversity represented was limited. An anticipated effect of sequencing depth on clonotype sharing among donors was recognized.

The receptor's source is a woman aged 40 to 50 in good health. Some clones in this sample may be carry-over from other donors' samples. The chain has TRBV5-4 and TRBJ2-3; TRBD2 might be the D (6 bases). The sequenced material came from PBMCs. The CDR3 protein is CASSPGLSTDTQYF. The CDR3 region has the DNA TGTGCCAGCAGCCCGGGACTTAGCACAGATACGCAGTATTTT.